These T cell receptor beta chains were read from a single sample in a study of blood T cells in healthy people across ages. TCRdb used MiXCR to reprocess the 5' RACE reads, holding one entry per CDR3 protein. The table records over a million distinct CDR3 sequences, approximately 42% of them present only once. Sequences were obtained from blood. These receptors came from a young woman in good health. The CDR3 runs from the conserved cysteine through the conserved F or W. The order of the fields is J gene, V gene, D gene, clone size, CDR3 protein, CDR3 DNA. A D gene is named only where the DNA matches it firmly. Only some rows state a clone size, as once, few, many or a class for expanded clones.

J: TRBJ2-1
V: TRBV20-1
D: TRBD2
size: many
CDR3: CSGRVLAGANEQFF
DNA: TGCAGTGGCCGAGTACTAGCGGGAGCGAATGAGCAGTTCTTC

J: TRBJ1-2
V: TRBV29-1
D: NA
size: few
CDR3: CSALRGANYGYTF
DNA: TGCAGCGCTCTCCGGGGAGCTAACTATGGCTACACCTTC

J: TRBJ1-2
V: TRBV20-1
D: NA
size: NA
CDR3: CSIWRSHYGYTF
DNA: TGCAGCATCTGGAGGTCTCACTATGGCTACACCTTC

J: TRBJ2-1
V: TRBV3-1
D: NA
size: few
CDR3: CASSQDLAYEQFF
DNA: TGTGCCAGCAGCCAAGATCTGGCTTACGAGCAGTTCTTC

J: TRBJ2-4
V: TRBV6-6
D: NA
size: NA
CDR3: CASAEFPAKNIQYF
DNA: TGTGCCTCGGCGGAGTTCCCAGCCAAAAACATTCAGTACTTC

J: TRBJ2-1
V: TRBV7-2
D: TRBD2
size: many
CDR3: CASSLGAGDYNEQFF
DNA: TGTGCCAGCAGCTTGGGAGCGGGGGATTACAATGAGCAGTTCTTC

J: TRBJ2-3
V: TRBV6-5
D: NA
size: NA
CDR3: CASSYGGLGTDTQYF
DNA: TGTGCCAGCAGTTACGGGGGGCTGGGCACAGATACGCAGTATTTT

J: TRBJ1-2
V: TRBV6-2/TRBV6-3
D: NA
size: NA
CDR3: CASSSNRRNYGYTF
DNA: TGTGCCAGCAGTTCTAACAGGAGGAACTATGGCTACACCTTC

J: TRBJ2-1
V: TRBV20-1
D: TRBD2
size: NA
CDR3: CSAHRTSGARYNEQFF
DNA: TGCAGTGCCCACCGGACTAGCGGGGCGCGCTACAATGAGCAGTTCTTC

J: TRBJ1-1
V: TRBV20-1
D: TRBD1
size: NA
CDR3: CSATGGRTEAFF
DNA: TGCAGCGCCACAGGGGGTCGGACTGAAGCTTTCTTT

J: TRBJ1-2
V: TRBV5-1
D: NA
size: NA
CDR3: CASSLASGFNYGYTF
DNA: TGCGCCAGCAGCTTGGCGAGCGGATTTAACTATGGCTACACCTTC

J: TRBJ2-7
V: TRBV7-2
D: TRBD2
size: few
CDR3: CASSSSRAGVGEQYF
DNA: TGTGCCAGCAGCTCCTCCAGGGCGGGAGTGGGAGAGCAGTACTTC

J: TRBJ1-5
V: TRBV10-3
D: NA
size: NA
CDR3: CAISEVLGNQPQHF
DNA: TGTGCCATCAGTGAAGTATTGGGCAATCAGCCCCAGCATTTT

J: TRBJ2-1
V: TRBV7-9
D: TRBD2
size: NA
CDR3: CASSGAGLAGGRVFF
DNA: TGTGCCAGCAGCGGCGCCGGACTAGCGGGGGGGCGGGTGTTCTTC

J: TRBJ1-1
V: TRBV4-3
D: NA
size: once
CDR3: CASSQTLDLFIEAFF
DNA: TGCGCCAGCAGCCAGACTTTGGACCTGTTTATTGAAGCTTTCTTT

J: TRBJ1-2
V: TRBV20-1
D: TRBD1
size: few
CDR3: CSAKGQGRSYGYTF
DNA: TGCAGTGCTAAGGGACAGGGAAGGAGCTATGGCTACACCTTC

J: TRBJ2-2
V: TRBV29-1
D: NA
size: NA
CDR3: CSGLLTGNTGELFF
DNA: TGCAGCGGATTACTGACAGGGAACACCGGGGAGCTGTTTTTT

J: TRBJ2-3
V: TRBV9
D: NA
size: NA
CDR3: CASSAGKISRGTDTQYF
DNA: TGTGCCAGCAGCGCAGGAAAGATTAGTCGAGGCACAGATACGCAGTATTTT

J: TRBJ2-3
V: TRBV6-5
D: TRBD2
size: NA
CDR3: CASSYQREDNTDTQYF
DNA: TGTGCCAGCAGTTACCAGCGGGAGGATAACACAGATACGCAGTATTTT

J: TRBJ2-3
V: TRBV20-1
D: NA
size: few
CDR3: CSARAAKRALTDTQYF
DNA: TGCAGTGCTAGGGCAGCCAAAAGGGCTTTAACAGATACGCAGTATTTT

J: TRBJ2-5
V: TRBV7-2
D: NA
size: few
CDR3: CASSPQADQLETQYF
DNA: TGTGCCAGCAGTCCCCAGGCAGATCAACTTGAGACCCAGTACTTC

J: TRBJ2-1
V: TRBV20-1
D: TRBD1
size: NA
CDR3: CSARVLGVTGGRSSYNEQFF
DNA: TGCAGTGCTAGGGTGCTGGGAGTGACAGGGGGCAGGAGCTCCTACAATGAGCAGTTCTTC

J: TRBJ2-3
V: TRBV5-6
D: NA
size: NA
CDR3: CASRSGPLAVPSTDTQYF
DNA: TGTGCCAGCAGATCCGGGCCGTTAGCGGTTCCTAGCACAGATACGCAGTATTTT

J: TRBJ2-5
V: TRBV3-1
D: NA
size: NA
CDR3: CASSQLERSGETQYF
DNA: TGTGCCAGCAGCCAATTAGAGAGGAGCGGAGAGACCCAGTACTTC

J: TRBJ2-3
V: TRBV7-2
D: TRBD1
size: NA
CDR3: CASSLGARGQGSTDTQYF
DNA: TGTGCCAGCAGCTTAGGGGCCCGAGGACAGGGGTCCACAGATACGCAGTATTTT

J: TRBJ1-1
V: TRBV3-1
D: TRBD1
size: few
CDR3: CASSQTFGTGDTEAFF
DNA: TGTGCCAGCAGCCAAACATTCGGGACAGGGGACACTGAAGCTTTCTTT

J: TRBJ2-2
V: TRBV20-1
D: NA
size: few
CDR3: CSQPGQNTGELFF
DNA: TGCAGTCAACCGGGACAGAACACCGGGGAGCTGTTTTTT